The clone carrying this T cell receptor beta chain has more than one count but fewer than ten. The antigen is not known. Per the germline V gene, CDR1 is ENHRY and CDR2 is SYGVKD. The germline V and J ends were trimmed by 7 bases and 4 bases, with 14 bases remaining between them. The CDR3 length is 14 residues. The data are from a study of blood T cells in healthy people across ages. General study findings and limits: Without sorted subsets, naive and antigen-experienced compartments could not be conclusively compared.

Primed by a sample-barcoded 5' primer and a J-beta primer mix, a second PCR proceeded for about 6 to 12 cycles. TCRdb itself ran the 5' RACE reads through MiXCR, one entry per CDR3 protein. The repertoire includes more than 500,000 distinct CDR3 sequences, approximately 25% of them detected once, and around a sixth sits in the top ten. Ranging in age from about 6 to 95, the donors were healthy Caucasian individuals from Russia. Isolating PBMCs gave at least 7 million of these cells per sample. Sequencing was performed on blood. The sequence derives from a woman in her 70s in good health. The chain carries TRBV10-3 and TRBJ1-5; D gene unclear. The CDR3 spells CAINTDGRNQPQHF. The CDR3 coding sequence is TGTGCCATCAACACAGATGGGCGGAATCAGCCCCAGCATTTT.